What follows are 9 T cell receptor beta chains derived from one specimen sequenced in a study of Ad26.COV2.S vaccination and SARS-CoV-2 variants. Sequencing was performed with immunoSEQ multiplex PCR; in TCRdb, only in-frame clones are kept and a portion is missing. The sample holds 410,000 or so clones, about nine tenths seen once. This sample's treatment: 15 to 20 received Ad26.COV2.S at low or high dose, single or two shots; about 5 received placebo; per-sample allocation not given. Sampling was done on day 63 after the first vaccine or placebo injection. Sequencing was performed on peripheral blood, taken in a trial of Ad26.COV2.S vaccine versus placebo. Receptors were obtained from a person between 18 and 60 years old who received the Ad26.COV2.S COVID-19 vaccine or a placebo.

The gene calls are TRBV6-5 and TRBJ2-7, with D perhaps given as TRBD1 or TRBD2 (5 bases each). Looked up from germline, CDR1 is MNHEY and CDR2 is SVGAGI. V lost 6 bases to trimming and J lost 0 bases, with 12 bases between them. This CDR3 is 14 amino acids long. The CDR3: CASSGDGYSYEQYF. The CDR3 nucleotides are TGTGCCAGCAGCGGGGACGGTTACTCCTACGAGCAGTACTTC.

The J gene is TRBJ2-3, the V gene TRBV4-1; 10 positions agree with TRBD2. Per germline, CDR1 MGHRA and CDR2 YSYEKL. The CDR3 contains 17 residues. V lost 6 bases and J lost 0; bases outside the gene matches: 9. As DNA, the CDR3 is TGCGCCAGCAGTGGGGGACTAGCGTTCACTAGCACAGATACGCAGTATTTT. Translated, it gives CASSGGLAFTSTDTQYF.

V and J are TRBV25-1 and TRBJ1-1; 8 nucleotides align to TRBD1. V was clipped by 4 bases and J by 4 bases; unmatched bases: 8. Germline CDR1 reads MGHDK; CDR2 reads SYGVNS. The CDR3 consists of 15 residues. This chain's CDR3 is CASSADRGGSTEAFF. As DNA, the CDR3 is TGTGCCAGCAGTGCTGACAGGGGAGGGAGCACTGAAGCTTTCTTT.

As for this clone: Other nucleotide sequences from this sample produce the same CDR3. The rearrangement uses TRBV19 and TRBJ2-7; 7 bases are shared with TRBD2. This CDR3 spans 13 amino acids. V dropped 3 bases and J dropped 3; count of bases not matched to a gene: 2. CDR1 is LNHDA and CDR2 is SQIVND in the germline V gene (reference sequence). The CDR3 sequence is CASSIGGNYEQYF. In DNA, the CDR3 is TGTGCCAGTAGTATCGGGGGGAACTACGAGCAGTACTTC. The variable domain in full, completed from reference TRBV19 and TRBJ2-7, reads DGGITQSPKYLFRKEGQNVTLSCEQNLNHDAMYWYRQDPGQGLRLIYYSQIVNDFQKGDIAEGYSVSREKKESFPLTVTSAQKNPTAFYLCASSIGGNYEQYFGPGTRLTVT.

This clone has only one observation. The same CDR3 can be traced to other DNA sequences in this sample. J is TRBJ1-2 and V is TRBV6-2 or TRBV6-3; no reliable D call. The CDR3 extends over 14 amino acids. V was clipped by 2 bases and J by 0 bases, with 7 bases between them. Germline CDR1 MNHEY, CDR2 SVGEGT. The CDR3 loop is CASSYGRTNYGYTF. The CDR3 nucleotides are TGTGCCAGCAGTTACGGTCGCACTAACTATGGCTACACCTTC.

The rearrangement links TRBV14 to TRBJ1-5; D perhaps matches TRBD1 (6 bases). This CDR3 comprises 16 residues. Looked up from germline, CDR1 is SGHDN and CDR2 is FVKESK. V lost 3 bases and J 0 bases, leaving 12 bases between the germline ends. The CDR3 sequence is CASSQRTAHSNQPQHF. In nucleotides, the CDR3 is TGTGCCAGCAGCCAGCGGACAGCCCATAGCAATCAGCCCCAGCATTTT. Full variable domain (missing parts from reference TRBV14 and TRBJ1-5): EAGVTQFPSHSVIEKGQTVTLRCDPISGHDNLYWYRRVMGKEIKFLLHFVKESKQDESGMPNNRFLAERTGGTYSTLKVQPAELEDSGVYFCASSQRTAHSNQPQHFGDGTRLSIL.

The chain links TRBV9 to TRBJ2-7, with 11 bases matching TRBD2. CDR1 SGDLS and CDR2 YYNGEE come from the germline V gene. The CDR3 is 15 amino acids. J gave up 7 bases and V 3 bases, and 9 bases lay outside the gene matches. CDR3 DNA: TGTGCCAGCAGCGATTCGACTAGCGGGGCGGGAGAGCAGTACTTC. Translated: CASSDSTSGAGEQYF.

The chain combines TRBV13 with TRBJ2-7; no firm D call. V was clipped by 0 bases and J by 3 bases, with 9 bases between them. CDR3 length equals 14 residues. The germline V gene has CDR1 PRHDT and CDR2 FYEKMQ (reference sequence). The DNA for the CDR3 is TGTGCCAGCAGCTTAGGCCCGGCAGTCTACGAGCAGTACTTC. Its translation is CASSLGPAVYEQYF. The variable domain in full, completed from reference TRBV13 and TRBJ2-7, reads AAGVIQSPRHLIKEKRETATLKCYPIPRHDTVYWYQQGPGQDPQFLISFYEKMQSDKGSIPDRFSAQQFSDYHSELNMSSLELGDSALYFCASSLGPAVYEQYFGPGTRLTVT.

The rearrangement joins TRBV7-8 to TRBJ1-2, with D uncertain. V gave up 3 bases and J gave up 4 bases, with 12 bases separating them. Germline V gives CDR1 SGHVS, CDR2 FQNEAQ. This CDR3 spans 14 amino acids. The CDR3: CASSLTELSYGYTF. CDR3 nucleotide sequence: TGTGCCAGCAGCTTGACCGAACTGAGCTATGGCTACACCTTC.